Listed here are 10 T cell receptor beta chains from one sample, sequenced in a study of T-cell reconstitution after alpha-beta-depleted transplantation in children (dated by TCRdb to 2016 to 2017). The library was generated by PCR. TCRdb shows the sequencer as Illumina HiSeq 2500. Molecular barcoding was employed in the preparation of TCR libraries, with unique molecular identifiers being used to normalize TCRbeta repertoire quantification. TCRdb reprocessed the public reads (quality trimming at Q25 with fastp, clone calling with MiXCR) and kept in-frame beta chains. Rows are combined by CDR3 protein, so each entry shows the most common genes and DNA. This sample holds about 830,000 distinct CDR3 sequences; 15% to 20% were observed only once. The top ten hold roughly 5% of the sample. The meaning of the sample's treatment or condition label: allogeneic hematopoietic cell transplantation with graft depleted of TCRalphabeta T cells and CD19 B cells.

The input for sequencing was PBMCs, mostly from graft donor cells, taken 360 days after TCRalphabeta/CD19-depleted stem cell transplant. The receptors derive from a male patient aged 10-17 years who had a stem cell transplant for acute lymphoblastic leukemia, so the T cells may come from the graft donor.

This clonotype was detected ten times or more. The chain joins TRBV6-5 to TRBJ2-1; possibly TRBD1 for D (5 bases). Trimming stripped 6 bases from V and 4 bases from J, with 16 bases between. The CDR3 spans 15 residues. Per germline, CDR1 MNHEY and CDR2 SVGAGI. CDR3 bases: TGTGCCAGCAGCCCTCTAGGGGAAAATTACAATGAGCAGTTCTTC. Translated: CASSPLGENYNEQFF.

V is TRBV5-1 and J is TRBJ2-1, with 9 bases lining up with TRBD2. Unmatched junction bases numbered 7, after V lost 3 bases and J lost 3 bases. Germline CDR1 is SGHRS and CDR2 is YFSETQ. This CDR3 comprises 16 residues. CDR3 sequence: CASSSSSGKIYNEQFF. The CDR3 DNA reads as TGCGCCAGCAGCTCGTCTAGCGGGAAAATCTACAATGAGCAGTTCTTC. The full variable domain, rest sourced from reference TRBV5-1 and TRBJ2-1, is KAGVTQTPRYLIKTRGQQVTLSCSPISGHRSVSWYQQTPGQGLQFLFEYFSETQRNKGNFPGRFSGRQFSNSRSEMNVSTLELGDSALYLCASSSSSGKIYNEQFFGPGTRLTVL.

A few counts support this clonotype. This chain joins TRBV4-1 and TRBJ2-7; the D gene is possibly TRBD2 (6 bases). The CDR3 loop spans 15 amino acids. Trimming cost V 3 bases and J 3 bases, with 15 bases left between them. CDR1 and CDR2 from the germline V gene are MGHRA and YSYEKL. CDR3 bases: TGCGCCAGCAGCCAGTCCCCGGGGGACGGCTACGAGCAGTACTTC. It is translated as CASSQSPGDGYEQYF.

This clonotype was detected a few times. The CDR3 sequence is CASSFRGVGTNTEAFF. The CDR3, as DNA: TGTGCCAGCAGCTTCAGAGGGGTTGGGACGAACACTGAAGCTTTCTTT. This sequence joins TRBV7-9 and TRBJ1-1, with D perhaps matching TRBD1 (5 bases). This CDR3 region has 16 residues. Between the trimmed V and J ends, which lost 3 bases and 1 base, there was a span of 15 bases. Germline V CDR1 and CDR2: SEHNR, FQNEAQ (reference sequence).

This clonotype was picked up a small number of times. The chain combines TRBV27 with TRBJ1-4, with unresolved D. From germline, CDR1 is MNHEY and CDR2 SMNVEV (reference sequence). The CDR3 sequence is 13 residues long. V gave up 8 bases and J gave up 9 bases, with 16 bases separating them. Here the CDR3 DNA reads TGTGCCAGCCGGCCCGGTCTAAGTCAAAAACTGTTTTTT. It specifies CASRPGLSQKLFF.

The rearrangement links TRBV12-3 or TRBV12-4 to TRBJ1-6, with D possibly being TRBD1 (6 bases). V lost 7 bases, J lost 7 bases, and 14 bases lay in between. The CDR3 has 14 residues. The DNA for the CDR3 is TGTGCCAGCACCATCCGGGACAACAATTCACCCCTCCACTTT. Its translation: CASTIRDNNSPLHF.

This chain joins TRBV19 and TRBJ1-2; perhaps TRBD1 as D (5 bases). Between the trimmed V and J ends, which lost 4 bases and 2 bases, there was a span of 14 bases. Germline lookup yields CDR1 LNHDA and CDR2 SQIVND (reference sequence). The length of the CDR3 is 15 residues. The CDR3 coding sequence is TGTGCCAGTAGTACCTACAGGAACCTCAACTATGGCTACACCTTC. Amino acid sequence: CASSTYRNLNYGYTF.

This clonotype has ten or more counts. The chain carries TRBV3-1 and TRBJ2-4, with 12 bases lining up with TRBD2. The V segment lost 11 bases and the J segment 1 base; nucleotides outside the gene matches: 6. Germline CDR1 and CDR2: LGHDT and YNNKEL (reference sequence). The CDR3 contains 15 residues. In nucleotides, the CDR3 is TGTGCCTCCCGACTAGCGGGAGCGGCCAAAAACATTCAGTACTTC. Its translation: CASRLAGAAKNIQYF.

This chain joins TRBV20-1 and TRBJ2-3; D remains ambiguous. V was trimmed by 2 bases and J by 5 bases, leaving 14 bases between them. CDR1 is DFQATT and CDR2 is SNEGSKA in the germline V gene (reference sequence). CDR3 length: 14 residues. In DNA form, the CDR3 reads TGCAGTGCTAGATCTACGTGGGTGGGAGATACGCAGTATTTT. Translating it yields CSARSTWVGDTQYF.

This clonotype has a handful of counts. CDR3 residues: CASSPLGGGAFF. Written as DNA, the CDR3 is TGTGCCAGCAGCCCCCTAGGGGGGGGGGCTTTCTTT. The gene calls are TRBV7-9 and TRBJ1-1; maybe TRBD1 (6 bases). V was trimmed by 5 bases and J by 11 bases, leaving 15 bases between them. Germline CDR1 reads SEHNR; CDR2 reads FQNEAQ (reference sequence). CDR3 size: 12 residues.